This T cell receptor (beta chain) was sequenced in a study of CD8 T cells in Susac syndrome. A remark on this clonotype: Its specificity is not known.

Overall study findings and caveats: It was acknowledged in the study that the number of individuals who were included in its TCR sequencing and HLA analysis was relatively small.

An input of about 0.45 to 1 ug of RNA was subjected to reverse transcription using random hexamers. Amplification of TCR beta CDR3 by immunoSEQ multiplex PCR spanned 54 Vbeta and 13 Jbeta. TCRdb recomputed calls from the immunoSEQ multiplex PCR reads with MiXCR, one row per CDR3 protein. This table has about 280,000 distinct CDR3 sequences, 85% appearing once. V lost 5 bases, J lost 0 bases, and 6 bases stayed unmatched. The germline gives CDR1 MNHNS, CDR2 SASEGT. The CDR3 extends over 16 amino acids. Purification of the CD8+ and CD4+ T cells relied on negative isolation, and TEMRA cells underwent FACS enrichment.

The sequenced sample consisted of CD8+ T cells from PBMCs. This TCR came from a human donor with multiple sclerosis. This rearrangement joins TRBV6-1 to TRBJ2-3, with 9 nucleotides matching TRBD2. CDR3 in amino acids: CASSRRLAESTDTQYF. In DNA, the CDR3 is TGTGCCAGCAGTCGAAGACTAGCGGAAAGCACAGATACGCAGTATTTT.